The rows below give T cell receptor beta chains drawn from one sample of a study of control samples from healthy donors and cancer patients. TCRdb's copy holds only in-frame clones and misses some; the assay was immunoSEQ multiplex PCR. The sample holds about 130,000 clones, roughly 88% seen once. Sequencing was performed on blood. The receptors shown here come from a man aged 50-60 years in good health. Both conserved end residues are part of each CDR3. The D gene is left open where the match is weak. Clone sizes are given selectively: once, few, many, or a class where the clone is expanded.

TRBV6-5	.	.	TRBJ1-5	TGTGCCAGCATAGCATCGGCAGATAGCAATCAGCCCCAGCATTTT	CASIASADSNQPQHF
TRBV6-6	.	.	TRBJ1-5	TGTGCCAGCAGTTACGAGGCAGGGTGGGATCAGCCCCAGCATTTT	CASSYEAGWDQPQHF
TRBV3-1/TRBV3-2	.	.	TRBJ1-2	TGTGCCAGCAGCCAGGCATCGGTGACAGGACGGAGGAGTGGCTACACCTTC	CASSQASVTGRRSGYTF
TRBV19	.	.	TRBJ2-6	TGTGCCAGTGGGGACGGGTACTCTGGGGCCAACGTCCTGACTTTC	CASGDGYSGANVLTF
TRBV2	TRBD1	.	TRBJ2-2	TGTGCCAGCAGTGAAGTAGGGACAGGGTTTACCGGGGAGCTGTTTTTT	CASSEVGTGFTGELFF
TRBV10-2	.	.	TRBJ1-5	TGCGCCAGCAGTACGGCTAGCAATCAGCCCCAGCATTTT	CASSTASNQPQHF
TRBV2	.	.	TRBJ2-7	TGTGCCAGCAGTGTAAGGAGCGAGCAGTACTTC	CASSVRSEQYF
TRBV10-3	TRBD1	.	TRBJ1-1	TGTGCCATCAGAAGGACACAAACAGACAGGGGGCGTAGCACCATTGAAGCTTTCTTT	CAIRRTQTDRGRSTIEAFF
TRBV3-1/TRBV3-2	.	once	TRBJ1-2	TGTGCCAGCAGCCAAGATCAGGTGAGCTATGGCTACACCTTC	CASSQDQVSYGYTF
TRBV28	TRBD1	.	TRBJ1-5	TGTGCCAGCAGTTCCCCTACAGGGGCCATTTTGGGCAATCAGCCCCAGCATTTT	CASSSPTGAILGNQPQHF
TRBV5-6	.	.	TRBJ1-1	TGTGCCAGCAGCTTGACGCGGGGGATCGGTGAAGCTTTCTTT	CASSLTRGIGEAFF
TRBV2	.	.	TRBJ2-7	TGTGCCAGCACCCTGGACAGTCTGATCTACGAGCAGTACTTC	CASTLDSLIYEQYF
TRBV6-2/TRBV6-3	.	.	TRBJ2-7	TGTGCCAGCAGTTTCCAAGGGGGAGCATCCTACGAGCAGTACTTC	CASSFQGGASYEQYF
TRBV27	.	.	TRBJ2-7	TGTGCCAGCCAGGGTGTAGGGCAGGGGAGATCCGAGCAGTACTTC	CASQGVGQGRSEQYF
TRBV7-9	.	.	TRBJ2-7	TGTGCCAGCAGCTTAGTTTTCGGAGGGGTCGAGGAGCAGTACTTC	CASSLVFGGVEEQYF
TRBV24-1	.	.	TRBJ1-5	TGTGCCACCTGTGCAGGGGGCAATCAGCCCCAGCATTTT	CATCAGGNQPQHF
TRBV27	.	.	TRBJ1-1	TGTGCCAGCAGGGTATCCGGGAGGAGCACTGAAGCTTTCTTT	CASRVSGRSTEAFF
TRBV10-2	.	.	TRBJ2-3	TGCGCCAGCTCTAGCACAGATACGCAGTATTTT	CASSSTDTQYF
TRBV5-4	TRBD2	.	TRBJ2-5	TGTGCCAGCAGCGATAATAGCGGGGGGTGGGAAGAGACCCAGTACTTC	CASSDNSGGWEETQYF
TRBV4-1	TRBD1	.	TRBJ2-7	TGCGCCAGCAGCCTACGGGACAGGGGAAACGAGCAGTACTTC	CASSLRDRGNEQYF
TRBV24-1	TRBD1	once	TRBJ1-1	TGTGCCACCAGTGACCTGGGACAGGGGGACTCTTTTGGCACTGAAGCTTTCTTT	CATSDLGQGDSFGTEAFF
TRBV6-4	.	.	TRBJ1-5	TGTGCCAGCAGTGGCGACAGGACCCCAGGGCCCCAGCATTTT	CASSGDRTPGPQHF
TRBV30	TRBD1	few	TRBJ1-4	TGTGCCTGGAGTCACAGTGACGGGACAGGGCCGGAAAAACTGTTTTTT	CAWSHSDGTGPEKLFF
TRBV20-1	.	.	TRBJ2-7	TGCAGTGCTAGGGACAGCTACGAGCAGTACTTC	CSARDSYEQYF
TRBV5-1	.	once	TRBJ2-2	TGCGCCAGCAGCTTCGGGGCCGTATCCGCCTGGACACAGCACACCGGGGAGCTGTTTTTT	CASSFGAVSAWTQHTGELFF
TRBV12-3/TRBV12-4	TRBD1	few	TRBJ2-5	TGTGCCAGCAGGAGGACAGGCCAAGAGACCCAGTACTTC	CASRRTGQETQYF
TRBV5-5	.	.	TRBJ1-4	TGTGCCAGCAGCTTGCTACTGGGATTTGAAAAACTGTTTTTT	CASSLLLGFEKLFF
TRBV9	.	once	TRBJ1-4	TGTGCCAGCAGCGGATATGTCAACGAAAAACTGTTTTTT	CASSGYVNEKLFF
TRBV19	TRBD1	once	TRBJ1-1	TGTGCCAGTACCGACTGGGGACAGGGCGAAGCTTTCTTT	CASTDWGQGEAFF
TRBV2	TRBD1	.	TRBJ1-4	TGTGCCAGCACCAGAAGGGGGACAGGCCCCAATGAAAAACTGTTTTTT	CASTRRGTGPNEKLFF
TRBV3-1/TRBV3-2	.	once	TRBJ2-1	TGTGCCAGCAGCCAGTCCGGTAGCTCCTACAATGAGCAGTTCTTC	CASSQSGSSYNEQFF